The 14 T cell receptor beta chains below were found in one sample sequenced in a study of cytomegalovirus exposure and HLA in healthy donors. The method was immunoSEQ multiplex PCR; TCRdb's version includes in-frame clones alone and lacks a portion of them. The sample shows approximately 300,000 clones, roughly 90% of them seen only once. Sequenced material: PBMCs. Receptors were obtained from a woman between 18 and 30 years old in good health and CMV-seronegative.

CDR3: CASSPTSGSSAQYF. DNA of the CDR3: TGTGCCAGCAGCCCGACTAGCGGGAGTTCTGCGCAGTACTTC. V gene TRBV11-3 combines with J gene TRBJ2-7, with 12 nucleotides matching TRBD2. The germline gives CDR1 SGHNT, CDR2 YENEEA. The CDR3 is made up of 14 amino acids. V shed 5 bases and J 9 bases; nucleotides not matched to a gene: 8.

The V and J genes are TRBV7-9 and TRBJ2-7; 10 nucleotides agree with TRBD2. Germline V gene data show CDR1 as SEHNR and CDR2 as FQNEAQ (reference sequence). This CDR3 contains 16 residues. V lost 3 bases, J lost 5 bases, and 10 bases stayed unmatched. CDR3 coding DNA: TGTGCCAGCAGCTTTGATCCGGGACTAGCGAGAGACGAGCAGTACTTC. Translating gives CASSFDPGLARDEQYF.

This clone showed up just a few times. This chain links TRBV9 with TRBJ1-1; D perhaps matches TRBD1 (6 bases). The CDR3 contains 14 residues. Trimming took off 0 bases at V and 2 bases at J, with 8 bases between the two ends. CDR1 is SGDLS and CDR2 is YYNGEE in the germline V gene. The DNA for the CDR3 is TGTGCCAGCAGCGTAGGGACAGATAACACTGAAGCTTTCTTT. It specifies CASSVGTDNTEAFF.

The chain employs TRBV4-2 and TRBJ2-1; D possibly corresponds to TRBD2 (6 bases). The CDR3 is 16 amino acids. The germline V gene encodes CDR1 LGHNA and CDR2 YNFKEQ. V was trimmed by 1 base and J by 4 bases, leaving 14 bases between them. CDR3 nucleotides: TGTGCCAGCAGCCAAGGTTCTACTAGCCAATACAATGAGCAGTTCTTC. Translating gives CASSQGSTSQYNEQFF.

The J gene is TRBJ1-1, the V gene TRBV5-5; perhaps TRBD1 as D (5 bases). V gave up 2 bases and J gave up 0 bases, with 8 bases separating them. This CDR3 has 14 amino acids. The germline gives CDR1 SGHKS, CDR2 YYEKEE (reference sequence). The CDR3 spells CASSFWGLNTEAFF. CDR3 sequence (DNA): TGTGCCAGCAGCTTCTGGGGCTTGAACACTGAAGCTTTCTTT.

V and J are TRBV6-1 and TRBJ1-2; a weak D match, TRBD1 (5 bases). Trimming stripped 5 bases from V and 4 bases from J, with 14 bases between. The length of the CDR3 is 14 residues. Looked up from germline, CDR1 is MNHNS and CDR2 is SASEGT. CDR3: CASSPLQEGYGYTF. The CDR3 DNA follows: TGTGCCAGCAGTCCCCTACAGGAGGGCTATGGCTACACCTTC.

In this sample, this clone turned up once. The sample has other DNA sequences that encode this CDR3 too. This chain links TRBV5-1 with TRBJ2-5; 7 bases are shared with TRBD2. This CDR3 contains 14 residues. Germline V gene sequence: CDR1 SGHRS, CDR2 YFSETQ. V lost 0 bases to trimming and J lost 2 bases; unmatched junction nucleotides: 1. In DNA form, the CDR3 reads TGCGCCAGCAGCTTGGCAGCGGGGCAAGAGACCCAGTACTTC. It is translated as CASSLAAGQETQYF. Variable domain in full (rest from reference TRBV5-1 and TRBJ2-5): KAGVTQTPRYLIKTRGQQVTLSCSPISGHRSVSWYQQTPGQGLQFLFEYFSETQRNKGNFPGRFSGRQFSNSRSEMNVSTLELGDSALYLCASSLAAGQETQYFGPGTRLLVL.

The rearrangement joins TRBV5-1 to TRBJ2-2, with 8 bases aligning to TRBD1. Unmatched junction bases numbered 2, after V lost 0 bases and J lost 1 base. CDR1 and CDR2 from the germline V gene are SGHRS and YFSETQ. CDR3 size: 16 residues. CDR3 amino acids: CASSLEGQVNTGELFF. CDR3 coding DNA: TGCGCCAGCAGCTTGGAGGGACAGGTGAACACCGGGGAGCTGTTTTTT.

This clone showed up just a few times. The rearrangement links TRBV6-5 to TRBJ2-2; D perhaps matches TRBD2 (5 bases). This CDR3 comprises 15 residues. V was pared by 2 bases and J by 6 bases, with 13 bases between. Germline V gene sequence: CDR1 MNHEY, CDR2 SVGAGI. In DNA form, the CDR3 reads TGTGCCAGCAGTTACGGGAGCCCGAATCCCGGGGAGCTGTTTTTT. This gives the protein CASSYGSPNPGELFF.

The J gene is TRBJ2-3, the V gene TRBV12-5; 7 nucleotides match TRBD2. Trimming took 5 bases from V and 1 from J; bases not matched to a gene: 12. CDR1 is LGHNT and CDR2 is FRNRAP in the germline V gene. The CDR3 consists of 17 residues. The DNA of the CDR3 is TGTGCTAGTGGTCTGACTAGCACTAGCGAGCGCACAGATACGCAGTATTTT. Protein: CASGLTSTSERTDTQYF.

The rearrangement joins TRBV4-1 to TRBJ2-2, with TRBD1 as a possible D gene (6 bases). Germline V gene data show CDR1 as MGHRA and CDR2 as YSYEKL. Trimming took off 0 bases at V and 7 bases at J, with 24 bases between the two ends. This CDR3 spans 19 amino acids. In DNA form, the CDR3 reads TGCGCCAGCAGCCAAGAGAGGACAGTAGCGAGGGGATATGACGGGGAGCTGTTTTTT. This codes for CASSQERTVARGYDGELFF.

The J gene is TRBJ2-7, the V gene TRBV6-5, with TRBD1 matching over 9 bases. J lost 7 bases, V lost 7 bases, and 11 bases had no gene match. The V gene's germline CDR1 is MNHEY and CDR2 SVGAGI. This CDR3 has 14 residues. The CDR3 protein is CASNVGQGRREQYF. DNA of the CDR3: TGTGCCAGCAATGTGGGACAGGGTCGACGGGAGCAGTACTTC.

The rearrangement joins TRBV27 to TRBJ2-7; 7 nucleotides align to TRBD1. Germline trimming cut 6 bases from V and 7 bases from J; bases unmatched to any gene: 12. This CDR3 has 14 residues. Germline V gene lookup returns CDR1 MNHEY and CDR2 SMNVEV (reference sequence). The CDR3 is CASRDLKGASEQYF. The CDR3 DNA follows: TGTGCCAGCAGGGACTTAAAGGGGGCGAGTGAGCAGTACTTC.

This rearrangement joins TRBV19 to TRBJ2-1; TRBD2 matches 10 bases. Germline lookup yields CDR1 LNHDA and CDR2 SQIVND (reference sequence). V lost 7 bases to trimming and J lost 6 bases; unmatched junction nucleotides: 12. The CDR3 length is 16 residues. The CDR3 coding sequence is TGTGCCAGTACCCCTCTAGCGGGAGAGCGGGGCAATGAGCAGTTCTTC. This gives the protein CASTPLAGERGNEQFF. Full variable domain (outside the CDR3, taken from reference TRBV19 and TRBJ2-1): DGGITQSPKYLFRKEGQNVTLSCEQNLNHDAMYWYRQDPGQGLRLIYYSQIVNDFQKGDIAEGYSVSREKKESFPLTVTSAQKNPTAFYLCASTPLAGERGNEQFFGPGTRLTVL.